Presented here are 21 T cell receptor beta chains from one specimen sequenced in a study of blood T cell repertoires in COVID-19. Measured with immunoSEQ multiplex PCR; TCRdb has only the in-frame clones, and not every one. The sample carries about 230,000 clones, 88% recorded once. What was sequenced was peripheral blood. All receptors derive from an older woman with acute or convalescent COVID-19.

V is TRBV11-2 and J is TRBJ2-5, with 9 bases that match TRBD2. There are 15 residues in the CDR3. Germline CDR1 SGHAT, CDR2 FQNNGV. V lost 4 bases to trimming and J lost 7 bases; unmatched junction nucleotides: 10. CDR3 amino acids: CASSSTSGPSGTQYF. DNA for the CDR3: TGTGCCAGCAGCTCGACTAGCGGCCCTTCTGGGACCCAGTACTTC.

The chain employs TRBV9 and TRBJ1-1, with TRBD1 matching over 7 bases. The germline V gene encodes CDR1 SGDLS and CDR2 YYNGEE. The CDR3 loop spans 14 amino acids. V was pared by 4 bases and J by 4 bases, with 7 bases of the junction left unmatched. The CDR3 sequence: CASSPTGTGTEAFF. The CDR3 DNA reads as TGTGCCAGCAGCCCGACAGGGACGGGCACTGAAGCTTTCTTT.

The J gene is TRBJ2-1, the V gene TRBV4-2, with 11 bases fitting TRBD2. Germline loops: CDR1 LGHNA, CDR2 YNFKEQ. Trimming cost V 6 bases and J 6 bases; bases outside gene matches: 4. This CDR3 contains 14 residues. Here the CDR3 reads CASRLAGDFNEQFF. The CDR3 nucleotides are TGTGCCAGCAGACTAGCGGGAGATTTCAATGAGCAGTTCTTC.

The rearrangement links TRBV2 to TRBJ2-7, with 9 bases that match TRBD1. V shed 2 bases and J 3 bases; nucleotides not matched to a gene: 5. Germline V gives CDR1 SNHLY, CDR2 FYNNEI. This CDR3 contains 15 residues. The DNA of the CDR3 is TGTGCCAGCAGTGAACGACAGGGGGTTCTCTACGAGCAGTACTTC. Translated, it gives CASSERQGVLYEQYF. Full variable domain (outside the CDR3, taken from reference TRBV2 and TRBJ2-7): EPEVTQTPSHQVTQMGQEVILRCVPISNHLYFYWYRQILGQKVEFLVSFYNNEISEKSEIFDDQFSVERPDGSNFTLKIRSTKLEDSAMYFCASSERQGVLYEQYFGPGTRLTVT.

This sequence joins TRBV6-5 and TRBJ1-5; D gene unclear. V was pared by 2 bases and J by 4 bases, with 9 bases between. The length of the CDR3 is 14 residues. Germline-derived CDR1 and CDR2 are MNHEY and SVGAGI. The CDR3 nucleotides read TGTGCCAGCAGTTACGCAGGATTAAATCAGCCCCAGCATTTT. Its protein product is CASSYAGLNQPQHF.

The rearrangement uses TRBV4-1 and TRBJ1-5; no reliable D call. This CDR3 contains 15 residues. With 2 bases removed from V and 1 base from J, the gap between germline ends came to 9 bases. Germline CDR1 and CDR2: MGHRA and YSYEKL. The CDR3 spells CASSQIQRSNQPQHF. The CDR3 DNA follows: TGCGCCAGCAGCCAAATTCAGCGAAGCAATCAGCCCCAGCATTTT.

A remark on this clone: The sample carries other DNA sequences with the same CDR3. The chain combines TRBV19 with TRBJ1-3; D call uncertain. The V end was cut by 7 bases, the J end by 0 bases, with 7 bases between. The CDR3 runs to 13 residues. CDR1 and CDR2 from the germline V gene are LNHDA and SQIVND (reference sequence). CDR3 coding DNA: TGTGCCAGTATCCGGGGCTCTGGAAACACCATATATTTT. Translation: CASIRGSGNTIYF.

This clone was seen only a few times. J is TRBJ2-1 and V is TRBV5-1, with 12 bases identical to TRBD2. Germline V gene sequence: CDR1 SGHRS, CDR2 YFSETQ. The CDR3 has 15 residues. The V segment lost 0 bases and the J segment 9 bases; nucleotides outside the gene matches: 4. The CDR3 reads CASSLGLAGVSEQFF. In DNA form, the CDR3 reads TGCGCCAGCAGCTTGGGACTAGCGGGAGTTAGTGAGCAGTTCTTC.

The V call is TRBV19, the J call TRBJ1-5; TRBD1 might be the D (6 bases). The CDR3 consists of 15 residues. CDR1 and CDR2 from the germline V gene are LNHDA and SQIVND (reference sequence). Trimming removed 3 bases from V and 1 base from J, with 10 bases in between. The CDR3 loop is CASSIGQKSNQPQHF. CDR3 nucleotide sequence: TGTGCCAGTAGTATCGGACAGAAAAGCAATCAGCCCCAGCATTTT. The full variable domain, its missing parts supplied by reference TRBV19 and TRBJ1-5, is DGGITQSPKYLFRKEGQNVTLSCEQNLNHDAMYWYRQDPGQGLRLIYYSQIVNDFQKGDIAEGYSVSREKKESFPLTVTSAQKNPTAFYLCASSIGQKSNQPQHFGDGTRLSIL.

The count of this clone is one. This chain uses TRBV7-9 with TRBJ1-4, with a tentative D call TRBD1 (5 bases). Germline V gene data show CDR1 as SEHNR and CDR2 as FQNEAQ (reference sequence). The germline V and J ends were trimmed by 1 base and 8 bases, with 14 bases remaining between them. This CDR3 has 15 amino acids. In DNA form, the CDR3 reads TGTGCCAGCAGCTTAGGCGGCAGGGTGGGAGAAAAACTGTTTTTT. Protein sequence: CASSLGGRVGEKLFF.

This sequence joins TRBV6-5 and TRBJ2-1, with a weak D call TRBD2 (7 bases). Per germline, CDR1 MNHEY and CDR2 SVGAGI. The CDR3 sequence is 15 residues long. Deletions cut 1 base from V and 7 bases from J, with 14 bases between. This chain's CDR3 is CASSYWPGEGNEQFF. The CDR3 region has the DNA TGTGCCAGCAGTTACTGGCCAGGGGAGGGGAATGAGCAGTTCTTC.

The chain carries TRBV9 and TRBJ1-2; 9 bases are shared with TRBD1. The CDR3 covers 15 residues. After removal of 0 bases from V and 3 bases from J, the junction contained 3 bases not matched to a gene. Germline assignment: CDR1 SGDLS and CDR2 YYNGEE. CDR3 coding DNA: TGTGCCAGCAGCGTAGACAGGGGGCCTTACTATGGCTACACCTTC. It yields the protein CASSVDRGPYYGYTF.

J is TRBJ1-2 and V is TRBV28, with 8 nucleotides matching TRBD1. The CDR3 contains 14 residues. Trimming removed 2 bases from V and 2 bases from J; junction bases left unmatched: 1. Germline assignment: CDR1 MDHEN and CDR2 SYDVKM. For the CDR3, the DNA is TGTGCCAGCAGTTTAGACAGGGGAAACTATGGCTACACCTTC. This translates into CASSLDRGNYGYTF.

This sequence joins TRBV6-5 and TRBJ1-1; no firm D call. The V gene lost 7 bases and the J gene lost 4 bases, with 16 bases spanning the gap. CDR3 length equals 14 residues. CDR1 and CDR2 from the germline V gene are MNHEY and SVGAGI. CDR3 nucleotides: TGTGCCAGCACGTTACAGAATCGTGGCACTGAAGCTTTCTTT. Translation gives CASTLQNRGTEAFF.

The CDR3 protein is CASSPPFPPGQYF. CDR3 sequence (DNA): TGTGCCAGCAGCCCCCCCTTCCCCCCAGGGCAGTATTTT. The rearrangement joins TRBV3-1 (or the pseudogene TRBV3-2) to TRBJ2-3; D unclear. The CDR3 is made up of 13 amino acids. Germline V gene data show CDR1 as LGHDT and CDR2 as YNNKEL (reference sequence). Trimming took off 4 bases at V and 11 bases at J, with 16 bases between the two ends.

The rearrangement joins TRBV6-5 to TRBJ1-2, with D possibly TRBD1 on 5 matching bases. CDR1 MNHEY and CDR2 SVGAGI come from the germline V gene. V shed 4 bases and J shed 1 base, with 13 bases lying between them. The CDR3 is made up of 15 amino acids. The CDR3 sequence: CASSLMGGGNYGYTF. The CDR3 coding sequence is TGTGCCAGCAGTTTGATGGGGGGGGGTAACTATGGCTACACCTTC.

The chain joins TRBV28 to TRBJ1-2, with TRBD1 identical over 8 bases. The CDR3 length is 14 residues. Germline V lookup: CDR1 MDHEN, CDR2 SYDVKM. V dropped 6 bases and J dropped 4; count of bases not matched to a gene: 7. The CDR3 DNA follows: TGTGCCAGCAGGAGAGACAGGGGAGGCTATGGCTACACCTTC. It translates to CASRRDRGGYGYTF.

This rearrangement joins TRBV9 to TRBJ2-2; TRBD2 might be the D (7 bases). The CDR3 has 17 residues. The V and J ends lost 3 bases and 4 bases respectively, with 19 bases between them. The germline V gene has CDR1 SGDLS and CDR2 YYNGEE. DNA of the CDR3: TGTGCCAGCAGCGGGATCGGGGGCGGGGGAAGCACCGGGGAGCTGTTTTTT. This codes for CASSGIGGGGSTGELFF.

The chain uses TRBV6-6 and TRBJ2-1; no definite D call. CDR1 is MNHNY, CDR2 SVGAGI, per germline (reference sequence). Trimming cost V 6 bases and J 7 bases, with 10 bases left between them. This CDR3 region has 12 residues. The CDR3 DNA sequence: TGTGCCAGCAGAAGACTGGAAAATGAGCAGTTCTTC. Its protein product is CASRRLENEQFF.

This sequence joins TRBV11-3 and TRBJ2-3, with 7 bases that match TRBD2. CDR1 is SGHNT, CDR2 YENEEA, per germline. The V and J ends lost 0 bases and 9 bases, in that order; junction bases with no gene match: 15. This CDR3 is built from 17 residues. The CDR3 sequence: CASSLEVAGTGRMTQYF. DNA for the CDR3: TGTGCCAGCAGCTTAGAGGTAGCGGGCACCGGACGAATGACGCAGTATTTT.

This clone was detected only a few times. The CDR3 spells CASSRDSRNTIYF. The CDR3 DNA reads TGTGCCAGCAGCCGGGACAGCAGAAACACCATATATTTT. The rearrangement links TRBV14 to TRBJ1-3; TRBD1 agrees at 7 bases. Germline lookup yields CDR1 SGHDN and CDR2 FVKESK. Losses at the gene ends were 4 bases for V and 5 bases for J; bases not matched to a gene: 2. The CDR3 spans 13 residues.